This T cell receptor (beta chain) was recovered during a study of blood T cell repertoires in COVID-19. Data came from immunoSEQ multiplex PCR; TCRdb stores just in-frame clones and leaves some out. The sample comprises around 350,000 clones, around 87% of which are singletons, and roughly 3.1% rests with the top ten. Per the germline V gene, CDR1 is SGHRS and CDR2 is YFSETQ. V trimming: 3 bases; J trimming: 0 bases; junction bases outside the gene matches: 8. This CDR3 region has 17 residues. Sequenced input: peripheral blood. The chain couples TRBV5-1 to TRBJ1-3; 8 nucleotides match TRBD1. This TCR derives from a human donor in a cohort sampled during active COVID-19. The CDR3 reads CASSWRGQETSGNTIYF. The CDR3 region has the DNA TGCGCCAGCAGCTGGAGGGGACAGGAGACCTCTGGAAACACCATATATTTT.